The 3 T cell receptor beta chains below all came from one sample that was sequenced in a study of blood T cells in healthy people across ages. PCR was performed a second time for about 6 to 11 cycles using a sample-barcoded 5' primer and a J-beta primer mix. TCRdb recomputed calls from the 5' RACE reads with MiXCR, one row per CDR3 protein. The table lists about 1.4 million distinct CDR3 sequences, approximately 60% of them singletons. The sample comprised blood. These receptor sequences come from a man between 18 and 29 years old in good health.

The chain combines TRBV4-1 with TRBJ2-7, with a possible D match to TRBD1 (8 bases). The V gene's germline CDR1 is MGHRA and CDR2 YSYEKL. V lost 3 bases, J lost 3 bases, and 21 bases lay in between. The CDR3 loop spans 17 amino acids. Here the CDR3 reads CASSQNQRGQAVYEQYF. For the CDR3, the DNA is TGCGCCAGCAGCCAGAACCAGCGGGGACAGGCAGTCTACGAGCAGTACTTC.

The gene calls are TRBV7-6 and TRBJ2-3; a possible D gene is TRBD1 (6 bases). Trimming took 3 bases from V and 10 from J, leaving 11 bases between them. Germline-derived CDR1 and CDR2 are SGHVS and FNYEAQ. This CDR3 is built from 12 residues. CDR3 DNA: TGTGCCAGCAGCTTTAAGGCAGGGGCGCAGTATTTT. It encodes CASSFKAGAQYF. Together with reference TRBV7-6 and TRBJ2-3, the CDR3 gives the full variable domain: GAGVSQSPRYKVTKRGQDVALRCDPISGHVSLYWYRQALGQGPEFLTYFNYEAQQDKSGLPNDRFSAERPEGSISTLTIQRTEQRDSAMYRCASSFKAGAQYFGPGTRLTVL.

V is TRBV28 and J is TRBJ1-2, with D possibly TRBD1 on 5 matching bases. The germline V gene has CDR1 MDHEN and CDR2 SYDVKM. There are 15 residues in the CDR3. V lost 7 bases and J lost 4, with 19 bases in between. The CDR3 is CASISDSRGVYGYTF. The DNA for the CDR3 is TGTGCCAGCATCTCCGACAGTCGAGGGGTCTATGGCTACACCTTC.